These 22 T cell receptor beta chains came from one sample sequenced in a study of blood T cell repertoires in COVID-19. Sequencing used immunoSEQ multiplex PCR; TCRdb keeps in-frame clones, though not all of them. The table lists about 310,000 clones, almost 90% of them singletons. The sequenced sample consisted of PBMCs or T cells enriched from blood (not recorded which). The receptors originated from a woman under 30 with acute COVID-19.

The chain couples TRBV19 to TRBJ1-1, with TRBD1 matching 7 bases. Trimming cost V 4 bases and J 5 bases; bases outside gene matches: 7. This CDR3 contains 14 residues. CDR1 and CDR2 from the germline V gene are LNHDA and SQIVND (reference sequence). The chain's CDR3 is CASSTRQGWTEAFF. CDR3 nucleotide sequence: TGTGCCAGTAGTACGCGACAGGGCTGGACTGAAGCTTTCTTT.

The chain carries TRBV7-3 and TRBJ2-1; TRBD2 might be the D (5 bases). The CDR3 covers 12 residues. V dropped 3 bases and J dropped 10 bases, with 10 bases sitting between them. Germline CDR1 reads SGHTA; CDR2 reads FQGTGA. CDR3 sequence (DNA): TGTGCCAGCAGCTTCCCTAGCAAGGAGCAGTTCTTC. Translation gives CASSFPSKEQFF.

This clone was recorded only once. The chain joins TRBV10-2 to TRBJ2-1; 7 bases are shared with TRBD2. The trim removed 6 bases at V and 0 bases at J, leaving 11 bases unmatched. CDR3 length equals 17 residues. Germline V gene sequence: CDR1 WSHSY, CDR2 SAAADI. The CDR3 sequence: CASRLEFGGSSYNEQFF. The CDR3 DNA sequence: TGCGCCAGCAGGTTAGAATTTGGCGGGAGCTCCTACAATGAGCAGTTCTTC.

The gene calls are TRBV24-1 and TRBJ2-1; D is perhaps TRBD1 (5 bases). Germline V gives CDR1 KGHDR, CDR2 SFDVKD. The CDR3 is 15 residues long. The germline V and J ends were trimmed by 5 bases and 7 bases, with 17 bases remaining between them. The CDR3 region is CATSAAQLRGNEQFF. The CDR3 DNA reads as TGTGCCACCAGTGCCGCTCAGCTAAGGGGAAATGAGCAGTTCTTC.

The chain employs TRBV7-8 and TRBJ2-7; 7 bases are shared with TRBD1. There are 14 residues in the CDR3. Germline trimming cut 5 bases from V and 5 bases from J; bases unmatched to any gene: 9. The V gene's germline CDR1 is SGHVS and CDR2 FQNEAQ. In DNA, the CDR3 is TGTGCCAGCAGCCTCGACAGGGCGCTTCACGAGCAGTACTTC. This sequence encodes CASSLDRALHEQYF.

This clone was counted only a few times. This chain links TRBV28 with TRBJ1-5; D remains unclear. The V end was cut by 5 bases, the J end by 5 bases, with 10 bases between. Germline V gives CDR1 MDHEN, CDR2 SYDVKM. This CDR3 region has 13 residues. The CDR3 region has the DNA TGTGCCAGCAGTGAGTCAGGTGATCAGCCCCAGCATTTT. Translated, it gives CASSESGDQPQHF. Supplemented by reference TRBV28 and TRBJ1-5, the full variable domain reads DVKVTQSSRYLVKRTGEKVFLECVQDMDHENMFWYRQDPGLGLRLIYFSYDVKMKEKGDIPEGYSVSREKKERFSLILESASTNQTSMYLCASSESGDQPQHFGDGTRLSIL.

The chain is built from TRBV6-5 and TRBJ1-4; 7 bases are shared with TRBD1. The CDR3 runs to 14 residues. J was trimmed by 5 bases and V by 8 bases; bases with no gene match: 8. Germline CDR1 is MNHEY and CDR2 is SVGAGI. CDR3 sequence (DNA): TGTGCCAGCCGCACCGGGACAGAGAATGAAAAACTGTTTTTT. It is translated as CASRTGTENEKLFF.

The V and J genes are TRBV5-1 and TRBJ2-3, with D maybe TRBD2 (6 bases). CDR3 size: 15 residues. Germline V gene sequence: CDR1 SGHRS, CDR2 YFSETQ. Trimming stripped 2 bases from V and 0 bases from J, with 10 bases between. The DNA of the CDR3 is TGCGCCAGCAGCTTTAGCGGAGCCAGCACAGATACGCAGTATTTT. Amino acids: CASSFSGASTDTQYF.

The J gene is TRBJ1-5, the V gene TRBV27, with D possibly being TRBD1 (5 bases). V gave up 7 bases and J gave up 5 bases, with 15 bases separating them. The CDR3 length is 14 residues. Germline CDR1 and CDR2: MNHEY and SMNVEV (reference sequence). The CDR3 sequence: CASNWAGSDQPQHF. The CDR3, as DNA: TGTGCCAGCAATTGGGCAGGGTCGGATCAGCCCCAGCATTTT.

This chain uses TRBV15 with TRBJ2-1; 7 bases match TRBD1. V gave up 0 bases and J gave up 3 bases; unmatched junction bases: 8. Germline V gives CDR1 LNHNV, CDR2 YYDKDF (reference sequence). The CDR3 contains 17 residues. CDR3 sequence reads: CATSRDYDRAYYNEQFF. CDR3 nucleotide sequence: TGTGCCACCAGCAGAGATTACGACAGGGCATACTACAATGAGCAGTTCTTC.

V and J are TRBV4-2 and TRBJ2-3, with a possible D match to TRBD1 (6 bases). Germline V gives CDR1 LGHNA, CDR2 YNFKEQ. Trimming removed 0 bases from V and 0 bases from J, with 10 bases in between. CDR3 size: 16 residues. The CDR3 spells CASSQDPRGSTDTQYF. CDR3 in DNA: TGTGCCAGCAGCCAAGACCCCAGGGGTAGCACAGATACGCAGTATTTT.

In its sample, this clone was seen a few times. V is TRBV30 and J is TRBJ1-3; D gene uncertain. CDR3 length: 13 residues. Germline lookup yields CDR1 GTSNPN and CDR2 SVGIG (reference sequence). V lost 3 bases and J 0 bases, leaving 6 bases between the germline ends. CDR3: CAWSSVSGNTIYF. The CDR3 bases are TGTGCCTGGAGCTCGGTCTCTGGAAACACCATATATTTT.

The chain joins TRBV5-1 to TRBJ2-1, with 8 nucleotides matching TRBD2. This CDR3 has 15 residues. Germline CDR1 reads SGHRS; CDR2 reads YFSETQ. After removal of 8 bases from V and 0 bases from J, the junction contained 7 bases not matched to a gene. DNA of the CDR3: TGCGCCAGTATGACTAGCGAGAGCTCCTACAATGAGCAGTTCTTC. Amino acid sequence: CASMTSESSYNEQFF.

Details on this clone: A junction boundary mismatches the germline segment, possibly from a read error. J is TRBJ2-7 and V is TRBV4-1, with 10 bases lining up with TRBD2. Germline lookup yields CDR1 MGHRA and CDR2 YSYEKL. The CDR3 is 15 residues long. The CDR3 DNA reads as TGCGCCAGCAGCCAAGAGAGGAGAATAGCGGGAGGCTTATTGTTC. Translated: CASSQERRIAGGLLF.

The chain joins TRBV30 to TRBJ2-7; 9 bases line up with TRBD2. Germline V CDR1 and CDR2: GTSNPN, SVGIG (reference sequence). Trimming at V came to 0 bases and at J to 3 bases, leaving 3 bases not matched to a gene. The CDR3 runs 14 residues. This CDR3 reads CAWSVAGGYYEQYF. The CDR3 region has the DNA TGTGCCTGGAGTGTTGCGGGAGGGTACTACGAGCAGTACTTC.

The CDR3 is CASTSDWGAEAFF. The CDR3 region has the DNA TGTGCCAGCACCTCGGACTGGGGGGCTGAAGCTTTCTTT. The rearrangement joins TRBV7-9 to TRBJ1-1, with TRBD1 as a possible D gene (5 bases). Trimming removed 7 bases from V and 6 bases from J, with 15 bases in between. Germline values: CDR1 SEHNR, CDR2 FQNEAQ (reference sequence). CDR3 length: 13 amino acids.

The chain joins TRBV25-1 to TRBJ1-6; possible D gene TRBD1, 5 bases. The CDR3 is 13 amino acids. The ends were cut back, 8 bases at V and 8 bases at J, with 13 bases in the middle. Germline CDR1 MGHDK, CDR2 SYGVNS. The CDR3 region is CASLGGLDSPLHF. CDR3 DNA sequence: TGTGCCAGCCTCGGGGGACTGGATTCACCCCTCCACTTT.

The rearrangement joins TRBV10-3 to TRBJ1-5, with D maybe TRBD1 (5 bases). This CDR3 has 16 residues. The V gene lost 5 bases and the J gene lost 4 bases, with 18 bases spanning the gap. Looked up from germline, CDR1 is ENHRY and CDR2 is SYGVKD. CDR3 in amino acids: CAISPSGGGLNQPQHF. The CDR3, as DNA: TGTGCCATCAGTCCCTCGGGGGGGGGACTGAATCAGCCCCAGCATTTT.

The chain carries TRBV6-5 and TRBJ1-5; 8 bases are shared with TRBD1. Trimming cost V 3 bases and J 1 base; bases outside gene matches: 2. The CDR3 contains 15 residues. From germline, CDR1 is MNHEY and CDR2 SVGAGI. The CDR3 DNA follows: TGTGCCAGCAGTTATACAGGGGGAAGCAATCAGCCCCAGCATTTT. Its protein product is CASSYTGGSNQPQHF.

This chain links TRBV19 with TRBJ1-3, with a weak D call TRBD1 (5 bases). Germline lookup yields CDR1 LNHDA and CDR2 SQIVND (reference sequence). V was cut by 0 bases and J by 0 bases, with 6 bases left in between. This CDR3 has 15 amino acids. CDR3 DNA sequence: TGTGCCAGTAGTATAGACAGGGACTCTGGAAACACCATATATTTT. This translates into CASSIDRDSGNTIYF.

The CDR3 loop is CASSPEGTGDREKLFF. CDR3 in DNA: TGCGCCAGCAGCCCCGAAGGGACAGGGGACCGGGAAAAACTGTTTTTT. J is TRBJ1-4 and V is TRBV4-1, with TRBD1 identical over 10 bases. Germline V gene data show CDR1 as MGHRA and CDR2 as YSYEKL. V was clipped by 4 bases and J by 8 bases; unmatched bases: 10. This CDR3 is 16 amino acids long.

The chain carries TRBV14 and TRBJ2-5; D remains unclear. V lost 1 base and J 2 bases, leaving 5 bases between the germline ends. CDR3 length equals 13 residues. Germline V gene data show CDR1 as SGHDN and CDR2 as FVKESK. DNA of the CDR3: TGTGCCAGCAGCCAAGGAGCGCAAGAGACCCAGTACTTC. It specifies CASSQGAQETQYF. Filled out from reference TRBV14 and TRBJ2-5, the complete variable domain reads EAGVTQFPSHSVIEKGQTVTLRCDPISGHDNLYWYRRVMGKEIKFLLHFVKESKQDESGMPNNRFLAERTGGTYSTLKVQPAELEDSGVYFCASSQGAQETQYFGPGTRLLVL.